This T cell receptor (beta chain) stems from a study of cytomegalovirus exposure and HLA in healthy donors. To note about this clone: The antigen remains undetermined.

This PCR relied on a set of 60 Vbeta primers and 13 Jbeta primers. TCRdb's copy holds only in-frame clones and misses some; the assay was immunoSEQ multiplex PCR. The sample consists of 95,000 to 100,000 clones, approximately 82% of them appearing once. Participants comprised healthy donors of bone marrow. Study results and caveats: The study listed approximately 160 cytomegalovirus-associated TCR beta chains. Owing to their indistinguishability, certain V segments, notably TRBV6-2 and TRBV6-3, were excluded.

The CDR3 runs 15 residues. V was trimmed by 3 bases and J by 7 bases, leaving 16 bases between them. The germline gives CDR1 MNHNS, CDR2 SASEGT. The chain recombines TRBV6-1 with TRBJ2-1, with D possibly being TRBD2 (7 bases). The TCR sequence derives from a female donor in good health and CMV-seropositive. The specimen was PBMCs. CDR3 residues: CASSEEGGGWNEQFF. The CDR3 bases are TGTGCCAGCAGTGAGGAGGGGGGGGGTTGGAATGAGCAGTTCTTC.